In its sample, the clone carrying this T cell receptor (beta chain) was seen many times. What it recognizes is unknown. Incorporated into the TCR beta cDNA libraries were unique molecular identifiers, which served to reduce PCR and sequencing biases. Around 500,000 cDNA molecules came from around 1 to 10 million T cells. TCRdb re-derived calls from the PCR reads in MiXCR, one entry per CDR3 protein. Among hundreds of thousands of distinct CDR3 sequences listed, around 27% were seen once. This specimen comes from a study of post-analysis software for immune sequencing data. Study conclusions and caveats: The study found TRBV5-6, TRBV5-1 and TRBV20-1 among a handful of TRBV segments more frequent in patients than controls.

J was trimmed by 2 bases and V by 10 bases; bases with no gene match: 11. Germline values: CDR1 MNHEY, CDR2 SVGEGT. The CDR3 spans 14 residues. This TCR was recovered from a girl aged 5-17 years with multiple sclerosis. This rearrangement joins TRBV6-2 or TRBV6-3 to TRBJ2-7; 7 bases map to TRBD1. Sequencing was carried out using blood. The CDR3 sequence is CATNARTGPYEQYF. Here the CDR3 DNA reads TGTGCCACGAATGCCAGGACAGGACCCTACGAGCAGTACTTC.